This TCR beta chain was sequenced during a study of neoadjuvant anti-PD-1 for oral cavity cancer. About the research overall: Patients without progression received a fourth nivolumab dose around day 43, then surgical resection on days 50-56.

This table comes from immunoSEQ multiplex PCR, and its TCRdb copy is limited to in-frame clones, with some not included. The data hold thousands of clones, with around 69% observed a single time. Time point meaning: after neoadjuvant nivolumab, at surgical resection. CDR1 MDHEN and CDR2 SYDVKM come from the germline V gene. The CDR3 covers 11 residues. The V gene lost 6 bases and the J gene lost 3 bases, with 6 bases spanning the gap. Specimen: PBMCs, collected after nivolumab (anti-PD-1) treatment. V and J are TRBV28 and TRBJ2-7; no reliable D call. The TCR was taken from a person aged 35-79 years with oral cavity squamous cell carcinoma. Here the CDR3 DNA reads TGTGCCAGCAGGGGGTTCTACGAGCAGTACTTC. As protein: CASRGFYEQYF.